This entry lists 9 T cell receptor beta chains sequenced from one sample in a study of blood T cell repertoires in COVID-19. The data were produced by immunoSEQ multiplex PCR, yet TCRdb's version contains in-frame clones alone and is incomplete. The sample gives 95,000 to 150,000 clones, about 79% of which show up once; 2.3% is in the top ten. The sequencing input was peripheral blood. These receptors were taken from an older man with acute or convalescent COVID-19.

The chain's CDR3 is CASSKGGTGLAVNEQFF. The CDR3 DNA follows: TGTGCCAGCAGCAAGGGAGGAACGGGACTAGCGGTCAATGAGCAGTTCTTC. The chain employs TRBV21-1 and TRBJ2-1; TRBD2 is the table's D call, not checked against the DNA. TRBV21-1 is classified as a pseudogene. This CDR3 spans 17 amino acids.

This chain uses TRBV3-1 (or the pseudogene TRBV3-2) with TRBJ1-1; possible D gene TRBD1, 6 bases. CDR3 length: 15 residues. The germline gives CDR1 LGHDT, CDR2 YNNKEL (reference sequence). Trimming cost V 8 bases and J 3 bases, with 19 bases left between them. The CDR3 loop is CASCEGGRRDTEAFF. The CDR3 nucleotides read TGTGCCAGCTGCGAGGGGGGGCGCCGGGACACTGAAGCTTTCTTT.

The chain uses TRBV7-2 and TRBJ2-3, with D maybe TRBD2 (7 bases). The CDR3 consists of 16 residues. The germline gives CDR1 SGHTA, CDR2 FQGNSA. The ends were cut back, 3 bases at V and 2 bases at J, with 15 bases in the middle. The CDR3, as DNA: TGTGCCAGCAGCTTCCATGCGGGGGCCAACACAGATACGCAGTATTTT. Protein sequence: CASSFHAGANTDTQYF.

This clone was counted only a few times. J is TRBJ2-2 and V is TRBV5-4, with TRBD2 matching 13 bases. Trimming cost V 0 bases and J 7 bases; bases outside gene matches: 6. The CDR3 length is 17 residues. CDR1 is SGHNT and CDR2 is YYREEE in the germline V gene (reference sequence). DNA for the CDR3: TGTGCCAGCAGCTTGGAACTAGCGGGGGGGCAAGGCGGGGAGCTGTTTTTT. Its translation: CASSLELAGGQGGELFF.

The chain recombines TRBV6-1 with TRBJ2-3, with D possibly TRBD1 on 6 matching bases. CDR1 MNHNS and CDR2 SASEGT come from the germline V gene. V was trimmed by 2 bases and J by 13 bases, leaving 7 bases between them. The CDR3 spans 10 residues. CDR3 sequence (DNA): TGTGCCAGCAGTGAAAGGGACAAGTATTTT. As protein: CASSERDKYF.

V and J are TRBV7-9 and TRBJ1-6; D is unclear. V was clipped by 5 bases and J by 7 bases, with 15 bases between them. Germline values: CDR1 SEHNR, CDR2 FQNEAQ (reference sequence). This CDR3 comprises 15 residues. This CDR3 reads CASSVSSLTNSPLHF. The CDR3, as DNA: TGTGCCAGCAGCGTATCTAGCCTAACCAATTCACCCCTCCACTTT.

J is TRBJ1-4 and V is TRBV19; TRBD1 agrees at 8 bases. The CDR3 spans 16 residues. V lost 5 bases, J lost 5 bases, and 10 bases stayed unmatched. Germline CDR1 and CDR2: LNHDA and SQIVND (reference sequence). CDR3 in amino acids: CASSDPRGPWNEKLFF. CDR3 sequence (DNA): TGTGCCAGTAGTGACCCCAGGGGGCCGTGGAATGAAAAACTGTTTTTT. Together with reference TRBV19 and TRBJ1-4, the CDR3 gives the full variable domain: DGGITQSPKYLFRKEGQNVTLSCEQNLNHDAMYWYRQDPGQGLRLIYYSQIVNDFQKGDIAEGYSVSREKKESFPLTVTSAQKNPTAFYLCASSDPRGPWNEKLFFGSGTQLSVL.

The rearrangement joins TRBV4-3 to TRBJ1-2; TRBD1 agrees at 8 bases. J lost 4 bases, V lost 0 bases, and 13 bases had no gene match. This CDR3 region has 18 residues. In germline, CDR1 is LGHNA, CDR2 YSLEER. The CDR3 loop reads CASSQDAEGAGGVYGYTF. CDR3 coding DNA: TGCGCCAGCAGCCAAGATGCGGAGGGGGCAGGGGGCGTCTATGGCTACACCTTC.

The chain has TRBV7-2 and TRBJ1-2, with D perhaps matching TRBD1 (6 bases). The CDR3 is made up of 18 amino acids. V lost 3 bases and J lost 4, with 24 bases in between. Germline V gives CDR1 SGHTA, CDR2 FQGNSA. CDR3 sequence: CASSLRSLGTSGVYGYTF. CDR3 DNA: TGTGCCAGCAGCTTGCGGAGCCTCGGGACATCAGGGGTCTATGGCTACACCTTC. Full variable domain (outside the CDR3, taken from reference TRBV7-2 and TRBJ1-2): GAGVSQSPSNKVTEKGKDVELRCDPISGHTALYWYRQSLGQGLEFLIYFQGNSAPDKSGLPSDRFSAERTGGSVSTLTIQRTQQEDSAVYLCASSLRSLGTSGVYGYTFGSGTRLTVV.